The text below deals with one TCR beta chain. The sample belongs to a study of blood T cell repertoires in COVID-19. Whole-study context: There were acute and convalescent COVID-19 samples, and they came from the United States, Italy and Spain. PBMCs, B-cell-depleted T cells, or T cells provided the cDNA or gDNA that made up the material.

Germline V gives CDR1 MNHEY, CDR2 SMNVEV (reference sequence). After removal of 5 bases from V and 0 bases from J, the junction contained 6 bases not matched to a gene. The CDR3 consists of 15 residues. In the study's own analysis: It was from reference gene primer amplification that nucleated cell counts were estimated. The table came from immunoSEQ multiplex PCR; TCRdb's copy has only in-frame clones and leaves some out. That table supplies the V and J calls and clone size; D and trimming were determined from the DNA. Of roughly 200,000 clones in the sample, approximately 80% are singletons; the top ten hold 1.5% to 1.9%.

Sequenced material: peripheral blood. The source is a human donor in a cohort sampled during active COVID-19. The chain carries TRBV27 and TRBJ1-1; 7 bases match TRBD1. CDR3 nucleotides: TGTGCCAGCAGTAGGGGACAGAAATTGAACACTGAAGCTTTCTTT. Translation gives CASSRGQKLNTEAFF.